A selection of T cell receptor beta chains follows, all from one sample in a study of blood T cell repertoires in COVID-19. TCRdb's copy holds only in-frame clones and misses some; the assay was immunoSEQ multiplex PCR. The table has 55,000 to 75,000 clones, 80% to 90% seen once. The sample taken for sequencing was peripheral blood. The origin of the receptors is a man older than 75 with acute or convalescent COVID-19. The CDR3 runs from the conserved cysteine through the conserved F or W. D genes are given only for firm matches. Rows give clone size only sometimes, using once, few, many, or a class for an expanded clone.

CDR3 protein: CSARTQGFQYF
CDR3 DNA: TGCAGTGCTAGGACCCAGGGGTTCCAGTACTTC
J gene: TRBJ2-7
D gene: NA
clone size: NA
V gene: TRBV20-1

CDR3 protein: CASSPRQNYEQYF
CDR3 DNA: TGTGCCAGCTCACCACGACAGAACTACGAGCAGTACTTC
J gene: TRBJ2-7
D gene: NA
clone size: NA
V gene: TRBV18

CDR3 protein: CASIGLAGGGGTQYF
CDR3 DNA: TGTGCCAGCATCGGGCTAGCGGGGGGTGGCGGTACGCAGTATTTT
J gene: TRBJ2-3
D gene: TRBD2
clone size: NA
V gene: TRBV2

CDR3 protein: CATKTVNEQFF
CDR3 DNA: TGTGCCACTAAAACAGTCAATGAGCAGTTCTTC
J gene: TRBJ2-1
D gene: NA
clone size: NA
V gene: TRBV19

CDR3 protein: CASSAHRGGSYNEQFF
CDR3 DNA: TGTGCCAGTAGTGCTCACAGGGGCGGCTCCTACAATGAGCAGTTCTTC
J gene: TRBJ2-1
D gene: TRBD1
clone size: NA
V gene: TRBV19

CDR3 protein: CASSLSGAGTDTQYF
CDR3 DNA: TGTGCCAGCAGCTTATCAGGGGCCGGCACAGATACGCAGTATTTT
J gene: TRBJ2-3
D gene: NA
clone size: NA
V gene: TRBV7-9

CDR3 protein: CASRSAGGGRGYTF
CDR3 DNA: TGTGCCAGCAGGTCAGCAGGCGGCGGGCGTGGCTACACCTTC
J gene: TRBJ1-2
D gene: NA
clone size: NA
V gene: TRBV7-9

CDR3 protein: CASSQGGRPSGGDTGELFF
CDR3 DNA: TGTGCCAGCAGCCAAGGCGGCAGGCCGAGCGGGGGAGACACCGGGGAGCTGTTTTTT
J gene: TRBJ2-2
D gene: TRBD2
clone size: few
V gene: TRBV4-2

CDR3 protein: CASSLTGYTGELFF
CDR3 DNA: TGTGCCAGCAGCTTAACGGGGTACACCGGGGAGCTGTTTTTT
J gene: TRBJ2-2
D gene: NA
clone size: NA
V gene: TRBV11-2

CDR3 protein: CASSPSTRGVQPQHF
CDR3 DNA: TGTGCCAGCAGCCCTTCAACCAGGGGAGTTCAGCCCCAGCATTTT
J gene: TRBJ1-5
D gene: NA
clone size: few
V gene: TRBV6-6

CDR3 protein: CASSSPGSSNIQYF
CDR3 DNA: TGTGCCAGCAGCTCCCCCGGGAGTTCAAACATTCAGTACTTC
J gene: TRBJ2-4
D gene: NA
clone size: NA
V gene: TRBV11-2

CDR3 protein: CASIADSPLHF
CDR3 DNA: TGCGCCAGCATAGCAGATTCACCCCTCCACTTT
J gene: TRBJ1-6
D gene: NA
clone size: NA
V gene: TRBV23-1

CDR3 protein: CASSTCLGTDTQYF
CDR3 DNA: TGTGCCAGCAGCACCTGTCTAGGAACAGATACGCAGTATTTT
J gene: TRBJ2-3
D gene: NA
clone size: NA
V gene: TRBV21-1

CDR3 protein: CASSTRTGHSGANVLTF
CDR3 DNA: TGTGCCAGCAGCACCAGGACAGGGCACTCTGGGGCCAACGTCCTGACTTTC
J gene: TRBJ2-6
D gene: TRBD1
clone size: few
V gene: TRBV9

CDR3 protein: CASSQDQGGIYEQYF
CDR3 DNA: TGTGCCAGCAGCCAAGATCAAGGAGGGATCTACGAGCAGTACTTC
J gene: TRBJ2-7
D gene: NA
clone size: once
V gene: TRBV3-1/TRBV3-2

CDR3 protein: CASSRVRGTSGNLSYNEQFF
CDR3 DNA: TGCGCCAGCAGCCGCGTGAGAGGGACTAGCGGGAACCTCTCCTACAATGAGCAGTTCTTC
J gene: TRBJ2-1
D gene: TRBD2
clone size: NA
V gene: TRBV5-1

CDR3 protein: CASSEGLGGINEQYF
CDR3 DNA: TGTGCCAGCAGTGAAGGCCTAGGGGGCATCAACGAGCAGTACTTC
J gene: TRBJ2-7
D gene: TRBD1
clone size: NA
V gene: TRBV2

CDR3 protein: CASSLNQGAWYGYTF
CDR3 DNA: TGTGCCAGCAGCTTGAATCAGGGGGCTTGGTATGGCTACACCTTC
J gene: TRBJ1-2
D gene: TRBD1
clone size: NA
V gene: TRBV11-2

CDR3 protein: CASSSPRSYEQYF
CDR3 DNA: TGTGCCAGCAGCTCCCCTCGTTCCTACGAGCAGTACTTC
J gene: TRBJ2-7
D gene: NA
clone size: NA
V gene: TRBV11-3